These 14 T cell receptor beta chains share one sample of origin, sequenced in a study of cytotoxic CD8 clonotypes in ibrutinib-treated CLL. Clones were sequenced by immunoSEQ multiplex PCR, and TCRdb holds only the in-frame ones, with some missing. The data hold 55,000 to 85,000 clones, with around nine tenths observed a single time. The source material was PBMCs, sampled after 12 months of ibrutinib treatment. These receptors were obtained from a human donor with chronic lymphocytic leukemia.

In DNA form, the CDR3 reads TGTGCCAGCAGCTCGACTAGCGGTACCTCCTACAATGAGCAGTTCTTC. Protein: CASSSTSGTSYNEQFF. The rearrangement uses TRBV7-3 and TRBJ2-1; 9 nucleotides agree with TRBD2. CDR3 length: 16 amino acids. J was trimmed by 0 bases and V by 4 bases; bases with no gene match: 4. Germline CDR1 SGHTA, CDR2 FQGTGA.

This rearrangement joins TRBV6-1 to TRBJ2-3, with D perhaps TRBD2 (6 bases). The CDR3 sequence is 13 residues long. Deletions cut 4 bases from V and 5 bases from J, with 10 bases between. Germline V lookup: CDR1 MNHNS, CDR2 SASEGT. The CDR3 nucleotides read TGTGCCAGCAGTGCCGACGGGGGAGATACGCAGTATTTT. It specifies CASSADGGDTQYF.

The chain links TRBV30 to TRBJ2-1, with 8 bases matching TRBD2. This CDR3 spans 17 amino acids. Germline V lookup: CDR1 GTSNPN, CDR2 SVGIG (reference sequence). Trimming at V came to 2 bases and at J to 10 bases, leaving 19 bases not matched to a gene. The DNA for the CDR3 is TGTGCCTGGAGTCAACCCCAACTAGCGGTACGAGGCACGGAGCAGTTCTTC. It encodes CAWSQPQLAVRGTEQFF.

The V and J genes are TRBV6-5 and TRBJ2-7, with TRBD1 identical over 9 bases. The ends lost 5 bases at V and 8 bases at J; junction bases unmatched: 13. The CDR3 runs 15 residues. CDR1 is MNHEY, CDR2 SVGAGI, per germline. CDR3 amino acids: CASSRTGQGQSQQYF. The CDR3 DNA follows: TGTGCCAGCAGTCGGACGGGACAGGGTCAAAGTCAGCAGTACTTC.

The genes are TRBV4-3 and TRBJ1-2; 10 bases align to TRBD1. This CDR3 is built from 12 residues. CDR1 and CDR2 (germline): LGHNA, YSLEER. V lost 4 bases, J lost 8 bases, and 1 base stayed unmatched. This CDR3 is CASSLTGGGYTF. The CDR3 DNA reads as TGCGCCAGCAGCCTGACAGGGGGCGGCTACACCTTC.

This clone occurred once. This chain uses TRBV6-5 with TRBJ2-5; 7 nucleotides align to TRBD2. CDR1 is MNHEY, CDR2 SVGAGI, per germline. This CDR3 contains 15 residues. Trimming cost V 7 bases and J 7 bases; bases outside gene matches: 15. CDR3 coding DNA: TGTGCCAGCATTGTACTTGGGGACGGGGGGTGGACCCAGTACTTC. Translation: CASIVLGDGGWTQYF.

The gene calls are TRBV5-1 and TRBJ2-4; D is possibly TRBD1 or TRBD2 (5 bases each). V was shortened by 0 bases and J by 7 bases, with 23 bases between the two germline ends. In germline, CDR1 is SGHRS, CDR2 YFSETQ. The CDR3 has 18 residues. The CDR3 is CASSLGLTPGPNFNIQYF. For the CDR3, the DNA is TGCGCCAGCAGCTTGGGCCTCACACCGGGACCCAATTTTAACATTCAGTACTTC.

This chain joins TRBV19 and TRBJ2-1, with D tentatively TRBD2 (5 bases). Germline CDR1 LNHDA, CDR2 SQIVND (reference sequence). The CDR3 is made up of 17 amino acids. V lost 0 bases and J lost 6, with 18 bases in between. The CDR3 region is CASSIDGKPLGSNEQFF. Here the CDR3 DNA reads TGTGCCAGTAGTATAGACGGGAAACCTCTAGGTTCCAATGAGCAGTTCTTC.

CDR3 protein: CASSGSGLPYNEQFF. DNA of the CDR3: TGTGCCAGCAGCGGTAGCGGGCTTCCCTACAATGAGCAGTTCTTC. The gene calls are TRBV25-1 and TRBJ2-1; 7 bases fit TRBD2. The CDR3 is made up of 15 amino acids. V lost 6 bases and J lost 2; bases outside the gene matches: 7. Looked up from germline, CDR1 is MGHDK and CDR2 is SYGVNS.

By sample share, this clone is medium-sized. This chain uses TRBV5-1 with TRBJ1-1; TRBD1 aligns across 9 bases. CDR1 and CDR2 from the germline V gene are SGHRS and YFSETQ. V shed 1 base, J shed 0 bases, and the junction held 7 bases outside the gene matches. The CDR3 is 17 residues long. Here the CDR3 reads CASSLLGQGSMNTEAFF. The CDR3 region has the DNA TGCGCCAGCAGCTTGTTGGGACAGGGTTCAATGAACACTGAAGCTTTCTTT. Complete variable domain (other parts from reference TRBV5-1 and TRBJ1-1): KAGVTQTPRYLIKTRGQQVTLSCSPISGHRSVSWYQQTPGQGLQFLFEYFSETQRNKGNFPGRFSGRQFSNSRSEMNVSTLELGDSALYLCASSLLGQGSMNTEAFFGQGTRLTVV.

J is TRBJ2-1 and V is TRBV14; the match to TRBD2 covers 7 bases. Per germline, CDR1 SGHDN and CDR2 FVKESK. Trimming took 4 bases from V and 4 from J; bases not matched to a gene: 19. CDR3 size: 19 residues. Written as DNA, the CDR3 is TGTGCCAGCAGCCCCCAACCAAGCGGGGCAATCTGGGGGTACAATGAGCAGTTCTTC. As protein: CASSPQPSGAIWGYNEQFF.

CDR3 sequence: CASSPIPYTEAFF. As DNA, the CDR3 is TGTGCCAGCTCACCGATACCGTACACTGAAGCTTTCTTT. The chain employs TRBV18 and TRBJ1-1; no firm D call. Germline V gene data show CDR1 as KGHSH and CDR2 as LQKENI. V was trimmed by 3 bases and J by 3 bases, leaving 8 bases between them. The CDR3 spans 13 residues.

The V gene is TRBV30, the J gene TRBJ2-7, with D unclear. V was cut by 5 bases and J by 6 bases, with 14 bases left in between. CDR1 is GTSNPN and CDR2 is SVGIG in the germline V gene (reference sequence). The CDR3 sequence is 12 residues long. CDR3 DNA: TGTGCCTGGGGCCCCCTCGGTAGCGAGCAGTACTTC. It translates to CAWGPLGSEQYF.

CDR3 coding DNA: TGTGCCAGCAGCCCACAAGGTTGGGGGCCCAACTATGGCTACACCTTC. Protein sequence: CASSPQGWGPNYGYTF. The chain links TRBV5-6 to TRBJ1-2; a possible D gene is TRBD1 (6 bases). The germline V and J ends were trimmed by 4 bases and 2 bases, with 18 bases remaining between them. The CDR3 loop spans 16 amino acids. Germline loops: CDR1 SGHDT, CDR2 YYEEEE.